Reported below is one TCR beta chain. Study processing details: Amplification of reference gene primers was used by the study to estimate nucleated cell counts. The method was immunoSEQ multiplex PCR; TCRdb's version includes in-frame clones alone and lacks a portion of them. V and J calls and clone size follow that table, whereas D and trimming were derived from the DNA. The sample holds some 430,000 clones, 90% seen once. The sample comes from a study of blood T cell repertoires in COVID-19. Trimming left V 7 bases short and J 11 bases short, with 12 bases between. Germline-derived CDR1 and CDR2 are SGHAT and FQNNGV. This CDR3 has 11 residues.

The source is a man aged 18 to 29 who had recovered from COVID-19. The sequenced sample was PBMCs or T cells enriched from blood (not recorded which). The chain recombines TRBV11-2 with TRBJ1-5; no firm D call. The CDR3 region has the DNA TGTGCCAGCACCGGGGATCGAACCCAGCATTTT. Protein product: CASTGDRTQHF.